The 28 T cell receptor beta chains in this list originate from one sample, sequenced in a study of blood T cell repertoires in COVID-19. Assay: immunoSEQ multiplex PCR; the TCRdb copy retains only in-frame clones and omits some. The sample carries around 200,000 clones, around 90% recorded once. Sequences were obtained from peripheral blood. Source of these receptors: a man over 45 with acute or convalescent COVID-19.

This clone was observed once. The chain recombines TRBV18 with TRBJ2-5; 11 bases map to TRBD2. CDR3 length equals 16 residues. Germline-derived CDR1 and CDR2 are KGHSH and LQKENI. The J segment lost 4 bases and the V segment lost 5 bases, leaving 9 bases of the junction unmatched. This CDR3 reads CASSILTSGRGETQYF. CDR3 in DNA: TGTGCCAGCTCAATCCTAACTAGCGGGAGAGGAGAGACCCAGTACTTC. Combining the CDR3 with reference TRBV18 and TRBJ2-5 gives the whole variable domain NAGVMQNPRHLVRRRGQEARLRCSPMKGHSHVYWYRQLPEEGLKFMVYLQKENIIDESGMPKERFSAEFPKEGPSILRIQQVVRGDSAAYFCASSILTSGRGETQYFGPGTRLLVL.

J is TRBJ2-3 and V is TRBV6-5; D not certain. CDR1 and CDR2 from the germline V gene are MNHEY and SVGAGI. With 6 bases removed from V and 8 bases from J, the gap between germline ends came to 12 bases. The CDR3 has 12 amino acids. CDR3 protein: CASSPPGGTQYF. The CDR3 DNA sequence: TGTGCCAGCAGCCCCCCCGGCGGTACGCAGTATTTT.

This chain uses TRBV29-1 with TRBJ2-1; 8 bases are shared with TRBD2. The CDR3 is 13 residues long. The germline CDR1 and CDR2 sequences are SQVTM and ANQGSEA. Trimming removed 4 bases from V and 6 bases from J; junction bases left unmatched: 5. CDR3 residues: CSVGAGVLNEQFF. CDR3 bases: TGCAGCGTTGGAGCGGGGGTCCTCAATGAGCAGTTCTTC.

The CDR3 sequence is CASRRGQITQYF. DNA for the CDR3: TGTGCCAGCAGGCGGGGACAGATTACGCAGTATTTT. The gene calls are TRBV12-3 or TRBV12-4 and TRBJ2-3, with D possibly TRBD1 on 7 matching bases. There are 12 residues in the CDR3. V shed 6 bases and J shed 8 bases, with 12 bases lying between them.

In nucleotides, the CDR3 is TGTGCCAGCAGTGTGGAGAGAAATTCACCCCTCCACTTT. Protein product: CASSVERNSPLHF. The gene calls are TRBV27 and TRBJ1-6; D remains unclear. Trimming left V 5 bases short and J 7 bases short, with 9 bases between. Looked up from germline, CDR1 is MNHEY and CDR2 is SMNVEV (reference sequence). CDR3 length: 13 residues.

The chain employs TRBV5-5 and TRBJ1-6; D call uncertain. The V gene's germline CDR1 is SGHKS and CDR2 YYEKEE (reference sequence). Trimming took off 0 bases at V and 7 bases at J, with 17 bases between the two ends. The CDR3 is made up of 17 amino acids. CDR3 in DNA: TGTGCCAGCAGCTTGGTCTCTGATAAAACGGGGAATTCACCCCTCCACTTT. The encoded protein is CASSLVSDKTGNSPLHF.

The chain uses TRBV19 and TRBJ2-2, with 12 bases identical to TRBD2. The CDR3 has 16 residues. Germline V lookup: CDR1 LNHDA, CDR2 SQIVND (reference sequence). After removal of 4 bases from V and 6 bases from J, the junction contained 6 bases not matched to a gene. CDR3 region: CASSRGLAGSAGELFF. DNA for the CDR3: TGTGCCAGTAGTAGGGGACTAGCGGGCTCGGCCGGGGAGCTGTTTTTT.

This clone was observed a few times. This chain joins TRBV5-1 and TRBJ2-5; TRBD1 might be the D (6 bases). Germline CDR1 reads SGHRS; CDR2 reads YFSETQ. This CDR3 is 14 amino acids long. Trimming shortened V by 0 bases and J by 4 bases, and 10 bases separated the two germline ends. In DNA form, the CDR3 reads TGCGCCAGCAGCTTGGACAGGGTTGGAGAGACCCAGTACTTC. It codes for CASSLDRVGETQYF.

This clone was recorded only once. V and J are TRBV6-2 or TRBV6-3 and TRBJ2-7, with D possibly TRBD2 on 5 matching bases. This CDR3 comprises 15 residues. Trimming took off 4 bases at V and 3 bases at J, with 16 bases between the two ends. The V gene's germline CDR1 is MNHEY and CDR2 SVGEGT. The CDR3: CASSFFRRTGYEQYF. The DNA of the CDR3 is TGTGCCAGCAGTTTTTTTAGACGGACTGGCTACGAGCAGTACTTC.

This rearrangement joins TRBV7-6 to TRBJ2-1; 9 positions match TRBD2. CDR3 length equals 17 residues. Germline lookup yields CDR1 SGHVS and CDR2 FNYEAQ. The trim removed 1 base at V and 8 bases at J, leaving 12 bases unmatched. The CDR3 bases are TGTGCCAGCAGCTTAGATCAGATGCGGGGGGGCCAAGATGAGCAGTTCTTC. Its protein product is CASSLDQMRGGQDEQFF.

This clone was detected only once. This sequence joins TRBV10-3 and TRBJ2-7, with 11 nucleotides matching TRBD2. Germline CDR1 reads ENHRY; CDR2 reads SYGVKD. Trimming at V came to 4 bases and at J to 5 bases, leaving 10 bases not matched to a gene. The CDR3 has 16 residues. This CDR3 is CAISASTSGSPHEQYF. CDR3 sequence (DNA): TGTGCCATCAGTGCTTCTACTAGCGGGAGTCCCCACGAGCAGTACTTC.

The chain joins TRBV19 to TRBJ1-3; D unclear. The germline CDR1 and CDR2 sequences are LNHDA and SQIVND (reference sequence). V lost 6 bases and J lost 0, with 12 bases in between. The CDR3 has 15 amino acids. The CDR3, as DNA: TGTGCCAGTAGCCTTACATCGAACTCTGGAAACACCATATATTTT. Encoded protein: CASSLTSNSGNTIYF.

This clone was observed once. V and J are TRBV5-6 and TRBJ2-5, with 9 bases that match TRBD2. The CDR3 totals 16 residues. Germline values: CDR1 SGHDT, CDR2 YYEEEE. J lost 3 bases, V lost 0 bases, and 6 bases had no gene match. CDR3 region: CASSLVGGGAKETQYF. The CDR3 DNA is TGTGCCAGCAGCTTGGTCGGCGGGGGGGCCAAAGAGACCCAGTACTTC.

The chain is built from TRBV10-3 and TRBJ2-3; D is possibly TRBD1 (6 bases). The V and J ends lost 6 bases and 0 bases respectively, with 19 bases between them. The CDR3 extends over 17 amino acids. The germline V gene has CDR1 ENHRY and CDR2 SYGVKD. CDR3 DNA: TGTGCCATCAGCCCCCCCAAAGGGGGAGCTAGCACAGATACGCAGTATTTT. Encoded protein: CAISPPKGGASTDTQYF.

The chain uses TRBV7-2 and TRBJ2-3; perhaps TRBD2 as D (5 bases). Germline CDR1 and CDR2: SGHTA and FQGNSA. V lost 4 bases and J lost 4, with 18 bases in between. The CDR3 spans 16 residues. CDR3 protein: CASSWRASGWADTQYF. CDR3 nucleotide sequence: TGTGCCAGCAGCTGGCGAGCCAGCGGATGGGCAGATACGCAGTATTTT.

The rearrangement joins TRBV6-7 to TRBJ2-7; a weak D match, TRBD1 (5 bases). TRBV6-7 is reported as an ORF; its role is uncertain. V lost 6 bases, J lost 6 bases, and 27 bases lay in between. The CDR3 is 17 amino acids. CDR3 region: CASRVVGDLDLESEQYV. For the CDR3, the DNA is TGTGCCAGCAGGGTCGTAGGGGATCTAGATTTGGAGTCCGAGCAGTACGTC.

Turning to this clone: Within the sample, other DNA sequences also encode this same CDR3. CDR3 amino acids: CASRKQGGSNQPQHF. CDR3 in DNA: TGTGCCAGCAGGAAACAGGGGGGTAGCAATCAGCCCCAGCATTTT. The V and J genes are TRBV28 and TRBJ1-5; 8 nucleotides align to TRBD1. CDR3 length: 15 residues. J was trimmed by 0 bases and V by 6 bases; bases with no gene match: 4. Looked up from germline, CDR1 is MDHEN and CDR2 is SYDVKM.

The chain recombines TRBV27 with TRBJ2-7; 9 bases align to TRBD2. Unmatched junction bases numbered 9, after V lost 2 bases and J lost 4 bases. CDR1 is MNHEY, CDR2 SMNVEV, per germline (reference sequence). The CDR3 contains 16 residues. CDR3 in amino acids: CASSLRSSGSLYEQYF. DNA of the CDR3: TGTGCCAGCAGTTTAAGGAGTAGCGGGAGTTTGTACGAGCAGTACTTC.

The chain combines TRBV4-3 with TRBJ1-4; D gene ambiguous. V was trimmed by 1 base and J by 0 bases, leaving 12 bases between them. The germline CDR1 and CDR2 sequences are LGHNA and YSLEER. The CDR3 is 17 amino acids. The DNA of the CDR3 is TGCGCCAGCAGCCAAGGGGGAGTGGGTGCAACTAATGAAAAACTGTTTTTT. Encoded protein: CASSQGGVGATNEKLFF.

V is TRBV24-1 and J is TRBJ2-1, with 7 bases identical to TRBD1. V shed 7 bases, J shed 7 bases, and the junction held 6 bases outside the gene matches. Per the germline V gene, CDR1 is KGHDR and CDR2 is SFDVKD. The CDR3 extends over 13 amino acids. CDR3 amino acids: CATRGGTVNEQFF. The DNA of the CDR3 is TGTGCCACCAGAGGGGGCACGGTGAATGAGCAGTTCTTC.

The rearrangement links TRBV3-1 (or the pseudogene TRBV3-2) to TRBJ1-1, with D possibly matching TRBD1 (5 bases). The V gene lost 0 bases and the J gene lost 5 bases, with 10 bases spanning the gap. There are 14 residues in the CDR3. Germline V gene lookup returns CDR1 LGHDT and CDR2 YNNKEL (reference sequence). The CDR3 spells CASSQDWGETEAFF. DNA for the CDR3: TGTGCCAGCAGCCAAGATTGGGGCGAGACTGAAGCTTTCTTT.

The chain uses TRBV7-3 and TRBJ2-3; weak D call: TRBD2 (5 bases). The length of the CDR3 is 16 residues. Germline CDR1 reads SGHTA; CDR2 reads FQGTGA. V was cut by 2 bases and J by 0 bases, with 12 bases left in between. The CDR3 protein is CASSLFGGPSTDTQYF. The CDR3 nucleotides read TGTGCCAGCAGCTTATTTGGCGGGCCGAGCACAGATACGCAGTATTTT.

Here the CDR3 reads CASSPGSSYTF. The DNA for the CDR3 is TGTGCCAGCAGTCCAGGGTCCTCCTACACCTTC. The genes are TRBV6-2 or TRBV6-3 and TRBJ1-2, with D possibly being TRBD1 (5 bases). The CDR3 sequence is 11 residues long. V gave up 5 bases and J gave up 10 bases, with 11 bases separating them. The germline V gene encodes CDR1 MNHEY and CDR2 SVGEGT.

The chain couples TRBV2 to TRBJ1-1; D is unresolved. Trimming took 1 base from V and 2 from J, leaving 14 bases between them. The CDR3 spans 16 residues. In germline, CDR1 is SNHLY, CDR2 FYNNEI. In nucleotides, the CDR3 is TGTGCCAGCAGTGAAGAGCAGCCCAGCGGAAACACTGAAGCTTTCTTT. Translation gives CASSEEQPSGNTEAFF.

Only one count was recorded for this clone. This sequence joins TRBV27 and TRBJ2-3, with TRBD2 as a possible D gene (5 bases). Germline CDR1 reads MNHEY; CDR2 reads SMNVEV (reference sequence). The CDR3 covers 15 residues. With 2 bases removed from V and 2 bases from J, the gap between germline ends came to 11 bases. CDR3 protein: CASSLAGVSTDTQYF. DNA for the CDR3: TGTGCCAGCAGTTTAGCCGGGGTTTCCACAGATACGCAGTATTTT.

This rearrangement joins TRBV20-1 to TRBJ1-2; D call uncertain. The CDR3 has 11 amino acids. Germline CDR1 reads DFQATT; CDR2 reads SNEGSKA (reference sequence). Trimming removed 5 bases at V and 8 bases at J, with 12 bases between. The chain's CDR3 is CSAGQGGGYTF. Here the CDR3 DNA reads TGCAGTGCTGGCCAAGGAGGCGGCTACACCTTC.

This clone appeared a single time. V is TRBV19 and J is TRBJ2-1, with 10 bases lining up with TRBD1. CDR3 size: 15 residues. Germline V gene data show CDR1 as LNHDA and CDR2 as SQIVND (reference sequence). V dropped 3 bases and J dropped 7; count of bases not matched to a gene: 6. CDR3 nucleotide sequence: TGTGCCAGTAGTATTCGGACAGGGGGAACGAATGAGCAGTTCTTC. Protein product: CASSIRTGGTNEQFF.

The chain uses TRBV29-1 and TRBJ1-2; 8 nucleotides agree with TRBD1. This CDR3 spans 14 amino acids. Germline V gives CDR1 SQVTM, CDR2 ANQGSEA. The trim removed 3 bases at V and 0 bases at J, leaving 3 bases unmatched. The DNA for the CDR3 is TGCAGCGTTGATAGGACAGGGCCTAACTATGGCTACACCTTC. Translating it yields CSVDRTGPNYGYTF.